The TCR beta chain under discussion was sequenced for a study of Tregs in tolerant kidney transplant recipients. The CDR3 extends over 13 amino acids. Trimming shortened V by 5 bases and J by 0 bases, and 8 bases separated the two germline ends. Germline CDR1 reads MNHNS; CDR2 reads SASEGT. Profiling relied on immunoSEQ multiplex PCR, and the TCRdb table lists in-frame clones only, not all of them. There are roughly 250,000 clones in the sample; roughly four fifths occur only once, and about 0.68% lies in the top ten. The TCR sequence derives from a human donor in good health. Specimen: CD4+ T cells from blood. V usage is TRBV6-1 and J usage is TRBJ2-7; the D is unclear. The CDR3 DNA follows: TGTGCCAGCAGTCAGGCCGGCTCCTACGAGCAGTACTTC. This codes for CASSQAGSYEQYF.